This T cell receptor (beta chain) was sequenced during a study of cytomegalovirus exposure and HLA in healthy donors. General study points: In an earlier analysis, in roughly 600 donors, most V segments appeared productive either ~87% or ~30% of the time. Immune exposure data for these donors was limited to CMV serostatus.

The donors comprised healthy bone marrow donors. Comment on this clone: The antigen remains unidentified.

From germline, CDR1 is MNHEY and CDR2 SVGAGI. Trimming removed 0 bases from V and 7 bases from J, with 12 bases in between. This CDR3 comprises 14 residues. Both 60 Vbeta primers and 13 Jbeta primers went into the PCR. TCRdb keeps only in-frame clones here, not all; method: immunoSEQ multiplex PCR. Among roughly 90,000 clones listed, around 82% were seen once. This chain uses TRBV6-5 with TRBJ1-2; D is possibly TRBD1 (5 bases). This receptor was obtained from a man between 18 and 29 years old in good health and CMV-seronegative. The sequenced sample was PBMCs. CDR3 coding DNA: TGTGCCAGCAGTTACTCGGCCTCCGGGGGTGGCTACACCTTC. Amino acids: CASSYSASGGGYTF.